This paragraph covers one TCR beta chain sequence. Germline V gene lookup returns CDR1 SNHLY and CDR2 FYNNEI. The V gene end was trimmed by 9 bases and the J gene end by 5 bases; junction bases not matched to a gene: 7. This CDR3 has 13 amino acids. The data derive from a study of blood T cell repertoires in COVID-19. At the level of the study: Sources were T cells, B-cell-depleted T cells, or PBMCs; the material itself was cDNA or gDNA.

Authors' methods: Estimated nucleated cell counts came from reference gene primer amplification. Assay used: immunoSEQ multiplex PCR; TCRdb lists only in-frame clones, some missing. V, J and clone size are those of that table, while D and trimming were read from the DNA. The sample has some 350,000 clones, more than 75% seen once. V gene TRBV2 combines with J gene TRBJ1-5; 7 bases match TRBD1. This TCR came from a human donor in a cohort sampled during active COVID-19. The sample consisted of peripheral blood. The CDR3 sequence is CASKQGNDQPQHF. In nucleotides, the CDR3 is TGTGCCAGTAAACAGGGGAACGATCAGCCCCAGCATTTT.